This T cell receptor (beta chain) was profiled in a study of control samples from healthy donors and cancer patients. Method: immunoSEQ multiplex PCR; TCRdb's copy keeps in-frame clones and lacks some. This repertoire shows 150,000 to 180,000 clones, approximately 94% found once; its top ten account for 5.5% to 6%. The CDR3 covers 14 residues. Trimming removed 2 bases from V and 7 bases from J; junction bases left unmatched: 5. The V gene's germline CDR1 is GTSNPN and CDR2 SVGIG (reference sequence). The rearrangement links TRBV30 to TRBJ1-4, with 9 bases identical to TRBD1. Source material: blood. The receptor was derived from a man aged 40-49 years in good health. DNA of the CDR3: TGTGCCTGGAGTCTCACAGGGGGCGGTGAAAAACTGTTTTTT. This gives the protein CAWSLTGGGEKLFF.